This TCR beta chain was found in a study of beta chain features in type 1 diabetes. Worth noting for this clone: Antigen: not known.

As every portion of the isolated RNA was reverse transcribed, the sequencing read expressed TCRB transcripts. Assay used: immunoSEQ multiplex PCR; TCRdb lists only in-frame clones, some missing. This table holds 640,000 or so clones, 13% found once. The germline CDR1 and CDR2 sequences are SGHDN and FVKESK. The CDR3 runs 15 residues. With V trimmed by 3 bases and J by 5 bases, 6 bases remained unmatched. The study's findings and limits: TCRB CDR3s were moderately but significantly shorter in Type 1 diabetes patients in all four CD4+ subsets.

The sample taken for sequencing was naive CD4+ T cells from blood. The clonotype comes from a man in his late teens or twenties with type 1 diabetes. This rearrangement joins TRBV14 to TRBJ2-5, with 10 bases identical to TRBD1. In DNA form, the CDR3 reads TGTGCCAGCAGCCAGCGACAGGGGGCAGGGGAGACCCAGTACTTC. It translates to CASSQRQGAGETQYF.